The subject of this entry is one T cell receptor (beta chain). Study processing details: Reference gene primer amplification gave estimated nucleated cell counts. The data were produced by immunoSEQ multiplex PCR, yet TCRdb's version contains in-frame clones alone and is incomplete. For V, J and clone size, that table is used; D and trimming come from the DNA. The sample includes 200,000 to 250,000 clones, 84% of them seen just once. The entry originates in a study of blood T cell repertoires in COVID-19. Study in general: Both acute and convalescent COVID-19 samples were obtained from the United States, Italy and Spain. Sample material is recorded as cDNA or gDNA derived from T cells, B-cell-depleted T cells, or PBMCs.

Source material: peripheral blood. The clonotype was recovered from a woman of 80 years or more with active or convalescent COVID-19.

CDR3 residues: CASSLSLGRETQYF. The CDR3 DNA sequence: TGTGCCAGCAGTTTAAGTTTGGGGAGGGAGACCCAGTACTTC. The chain recombines TRBV28 with TRBJ2-5; TRBD2 is a possible D gene (6 bases). This CDR3 contains 14 residues. Germline CDR1 is MDHEN and CDR2 is SYDVKM. Deletions cut 2 bases from V and 5 bases from J, with 12 bases between.